Sequencing of this TCR beta chain was carried out in a study of shared clonotypes between healthy human individuals. Study outcomes and limitations: Specimens sampled were limited to blood, with tissue repertoires likely differing. A handful of donors shared approximately 5% of their naive CD4 clonotypes.

Germline values: CDR1 SEHNR, CDR2 FQNEAQ (reference sequence). The CDR3 loop spans 14 amino acids. Trimming stripped 1 base from V and 5 bases from J, with 9 bases between. This clone was recorded once. Its antigen is unidentified. The authors loaded 150 to 250 ng DNA, about 30,000 T cell genomes, into sorted-subset replicate PCRs. The assay was immunoSEQ multiplex PCR, and TCRdb's table has in-frame clones only and misses some. The sample has hundreds of thousands of clones; around 67% are singletons. Those who donated were healthy HIV-negative adults, with no recent acute infections or vaccinations reported.

This chain joins TRBV7-9 and TRBJ1-5; maybe TRBD1 (5 bases). This sequence was found in a woman in her 30s in good health. Material for sequencing was memory CD4+ T cells sorted from blood. Sample subset: CD45RA-negative fraction. This chain's CDR3 is CASSLETEDQPQHF. The CDR3 coding sequence is TGTGCCAGCAGCTTAGAGACAGAAGATCAGCCCCAGCATTTT. Filled out from reference TRBV7-9 and TRBJ1-5, the complete variable domain reads DTGVSQNPRHKITKRGQNVTFRCDPISEHNRLYWYRQTLGQGPEFLTYFQNEAQLEKSRLLSDRFSAERPKGSFSTLEIQRTEQGDSAMYLCASSLETEDQPQHFGDGTRLSIL.